The 9 T cell receptor beta chains in this list originate from one sample, sequenced in a study of T cell responses to AZD1222 COVID-19 vaccine. Sequenced by immunoSEQ multiplex PCR; TCRdb stores in-frame clones only, minus some. This sample yields more than 50,000 clones, of which 70% to 90% are seen a single time; 4% to 5% belongs to the top ten. The specimen was peripheral blood, collected on day 0 of AZD1222 vaccination. These receptor sequences come from an adult in good health.

In its sample, this clone was seen once. CDR3 region: CASKGQGATNEKLFF. Written as DNA, the CDR3 is TGCGCCAGCAAGGGACAGGGGGCGACTAATGAAAAACTGTTTTTT. The J gene is TRBJ1-4, the V gene TRBV5-1, with TRBD1 matching 12 bases. The germline gives CDR1 SGHRS, CDR2 YFSETQ. CDR3 size: 15 residues. Trimming took 6 bases from V and 2 from J; bases not matched to a gene: 2.

The V and J genes are TRBV3-1 (or the pseudogene TRBV3-2) and TRBJ2-7, with D tentatively TRBD1 (6 bases). Trimming removed 5 bases at V and 9 bases at J, with 17 bases between. The CDR3 spans 13 residues. The germline gives CDR1 LGHDT, CDR2 YNNKEL (reference sequence). In DNA, the CDR3 is TGTGCCAGCAGCGCCGGGACACCCCCTCGGCAGTACTTC. Amino acids: CASSAGTPPRQYF.

The chain joins TRBV11-2 to TRBJ1-4; no definite D call. The germline gives CDR1 SGHAT, CDR2 FQNNGV. The CDR3 runs 15 residues. V shed 5 bases and J shed 3 bases, with 13 bases lying between them. The CDR3 DNA sequence: TGTGCCAGCAGCAGTGGTGGGCAGGCTAATGAAAAACTGTTTTTT. It yields the protein CASSSGGQANEKLFF.

The V gene is TRBV12-3 or TRBV12-4, the J gene TRBJ1-6, with TRBD1 matching over 7 bases. The CDR3 covers 13 residues. J lost 10 bases, V lost 2 bases, and 2 bases had no gene match. The CDR3 spells CASSLSQGSPLHF. The CDR3 DNA reads TGTGCCAGCAGTTTATCACAGGGGTCACCCCTCCACTTT.

The chain has TRBV5-1 and TRBJ2-2; TRBD2 matches at 8 bases. CDR1 is SGHRS and CDR2 is YFSETQ in the germline V gene. This CDR3 is 16 amino acids long. V dropped 4 bases and J dropped 5; count of bases not matched to a gene: 10. CDR3 DNA sequence: TGCGCCAGCAGCCCGACCGGGGGGGCCTGGACCGGGGAGCTGTTTTTT. The encoded protein is CASSPTGGAWTGELFF.

This clone has just one count. The chain recombines TRBV11-2 with TRBJ2-7; the match to TRBD2 covers 16 bases. The CDR3 extends over 15 amino acids. The trim removed 3 bases at V and 6 bases at J, leaving 2 bases unmatched. Germline assignment: CDR1 SGHAT and CDR2 FQNNGV. CDR3 bases: TGTGCCAGCAGCTTTGGGACTAGCGGGGGGGGCGAGCAGTACTTC. Its protein is CASSFGTSGGGEQYF.

CDR3 DNA sequence: TGTGCCAGCAGCAAAAGAGAGGGGGGCACAGATACGCAGTATTTT. Protein product: CASSKREGGTDTQYF. The rearrangement links TRBV4-2 to TRBJ2-3, with a weak D call TRBD1 (6 bases). Per germline, CDR1 LGHNA and CDR2 YNFKEQ. This CDR3 comprises 15 residues. Trimming shortened V by 5 bases and J by 1 base, and 13 bases separated the two germline ends.

The J gene is TRBJ2-3, the V gene TRBV19; 13 positions match TRBD2. Germline V lookup: CDR1 LNHDA, CDR2 SQIVND (reference sequence). V trimming: 6 bases; J trimming: 4 bases; junction bases outside the gene matches: 4. This CDR3 contains 15 residues. In DNA, the CDR3 is TGTGCCAGTAGCACTAGCGGGGGGGCGTCAGATACGCAGTATTTT. This gives the protein CASSTSGGASDTQYF.

The rearrangement joins TRBV7-9 to TRBJ1-1, with D perhaps TRBD1 (6 bases). CDR1 is SEHNR, CDR2 FQNEAQ, per germline (reference sequence). Trimming cost V 5 bases and J 1 base, with 17 bases left between them. This CDR3 has 16 residues. DNA for the CDR3: TGTGCCAGCAGCCCCGGGGGCAGTAAATCGAACACTGAAGCTTTCTTT. It encodes CASSPGGSKSNTEAFF.